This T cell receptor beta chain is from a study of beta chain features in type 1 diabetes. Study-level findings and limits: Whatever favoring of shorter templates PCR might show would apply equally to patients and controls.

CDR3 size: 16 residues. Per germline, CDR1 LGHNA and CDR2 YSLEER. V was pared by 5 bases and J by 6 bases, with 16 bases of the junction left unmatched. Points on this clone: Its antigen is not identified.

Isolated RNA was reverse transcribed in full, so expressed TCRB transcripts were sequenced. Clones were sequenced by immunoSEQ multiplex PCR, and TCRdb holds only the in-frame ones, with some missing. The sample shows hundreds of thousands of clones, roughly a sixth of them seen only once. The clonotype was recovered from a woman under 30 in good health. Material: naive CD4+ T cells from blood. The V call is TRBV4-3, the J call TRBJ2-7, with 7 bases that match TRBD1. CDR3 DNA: TGCGCCAGCAGCGTCCGAACAGGGGTAATTTACGGCGAGCAGTACTTC. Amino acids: CASSVRTGVIYGEQYF.